The 17 T cell receptor beta chains given below trace back to one sample, sequenced in a study of Ad26.COV2.S vaccination and SARS-CoV-2 variants. Treatment reported: around 19 received Ad26.COV2.S at low or high dose, single or two shots; a few received placebo; per-sample allocation not given. Sample collection was performed on day 63 after the first vaccine or placebo injection. Generated by immunoSEQ multiplex PCR, the TCRdb table keeps only in-frame clones and is missing some. Found here are 300,000 to 350,000 clones, 86% of them singletons; the top ten hold around 1.9%. The sample in question was peripheral blood, obtained in a trial of Ad26.COV2.S vaccine versus placebo. The receptors here all came from a person aged 18 to 65 who received the Ad26.COV2.S COVID-19 vaccine or a placebo.

The gene calls are TRBV10-3 and TRBJ2-7; the D is unclear. This CDR3 is built from 13 residues. Germline-derived CDR1 and CDR2 are ENHRY and SYGVKD. V lost 6 bases, J lost 0 bases, and 9 bases lay in between. CDR3 coding DNA: TGTGCCATCAGAACGGAACCCTCCTACGAGCAGTACTTC. Protein sequence: CAIRTEPSYEQYF.

The chain recombines TRBV18 with TRBJ2-7; D not certain. The CDR3 runs to 14 residues. Germline CDR1 is KGHSH and CDR2 is LQKENI. Trimming stripped 2 bases from V and 1 base from J, with 9 bases between. Here the CDR3 reads CASSPLQDSYEQYF. CDR3 DNA: TGTGCCAGCTCACCATTGCAGGATTCCTACGAGCAGTACTTC. Filled out from reference TRBV18 and TRBJ2-7, the complete variable domain reads NAGVMQNPRHLVRRRGQEARLRCSPMKGHSHVYWYRQLPEEGLKFMVYLQKENIIDESGMPKERFSAEFPKEGPSILRIQQVVRGDSAAYFCASSPLQDSYEQYFGPGTRLTVT.

V and J are TRBV18 and TRBJ1-6, with 7 bases identical to TRBD1. J gave up 9 bases and V 3 bases, and 14 bases lay outside the gene matches. The V gene's germline CDR1 is KGHSH and CDR2 LQKENI. The CDR3 contains 17 residues. DNA of the CDR3: TGTGCCAGCTCACCTGGGGAGGCTGACAGGGCTGCTTCACCCCTCCACTTT. It encodes CASSPGEADRAASPLHF. Based on the CDR3 plus reference TRBV18 and TRBJ1-6, the full variable domain is NAGVMQNPRHLVRRRGQEARLRCSPMKGHSHVYWYRQLPEEGLKFMVYLQKENIIDESGMPKERFSAEFPKEGPSILRIQQVVRGDSAAYFCASSPGEADRAASPLHFGNGTRLTVT.

J is TRBJ2-1 and V is TRBV7-9, with a tentative D call TRBD2 (5 bases). CDR3 length: 12 amino acids. V lost 2 bases to trimming and J lost 8 bases, with 7 bases between them. Germline-derived CDR1 and CDR2 are SEHNR and FQNEAQ (reference sequence). The CDR3 coding sequence is TGTGCCAGCAGCTTACGGGGAGATGAGCAGTTCTTC. It is translated as CASSLRGDEQFF.

The chain employs TRBV7-2 and TRBJ2-1; 7 bases fit TRBD2. Trimming at V came to 3 bases and at J to 0 bases, leaving 2 bases not matched to a gene. Germline V gene data show CDR1 as SGHTA and CDR2 as FQGNSA. This CDR3 has 15 residues. The CDR3 protein is CASSFGGSSYNEQFF. The CDR3 coding sequence is TGTGCCAGCAGCTTTGGCGGGAGCTCCTACAATGAGCAGTTCTTC.

The V call is TRBV27, the J call TRBJ2-6; the match to TRBD1 covers 9 bases. The junction had 6 bases not matched to a gene; V was cut back by 3 bases and J by 0 bases. The CDR3 consists of 18 residues. The germline V gene encodes CDR1 MNHEY and CDR2 SMNVEV (reference sequence). For the CDR3, the DNA is TGTGCCAGCAGTTTTTGGGGACAGGGTCGCTCTGGGGCCAACGTCCTGACTTTC. Amino acid sequence: CASSFWGQGRSGANVLTF.

This clone was counted only a few times. This chain links TRBV7-9 with TRBJ1-2, with D maybe TRBD1 (6 bases). This CDR3 spans 16 amino acids. Between the trimmed V and J ends, which lost 1 base and 1 base, there was a span of 13 bases. Germline-derived CDR1 and CDR2 are SEHNR and FQNEAQ (reference sequence). The DNA of the CDR3 is TGTGCCAGCAGCTTAGACGACAGGTTACGTAACTATGGCTACACCTTC. It encodes CASSLDDRLRNYGYTF.

V is TRBV6-2 or TRBV6-3 and J is TRBJ1-2, with TRBD1 as a possible D gene (6 bases). V lost 2 bases and J 2 bases, leaving 9 bases between the germline ends. The germline gives CDR1 MNHEY, CDR2 SVGEGT. This CDR3 is 14 amino acids long. CDR3 DNA sequence: TGTGCCAGCAGTTACCCAGGGGACAACTATGGCTACACCTTC. Translation gives CASSYPGDNYGYTF.

The rearrangement links TRBV19 to TRBJ1-5; unclear D gene. Trimming removed 3 bases from V and 5 bases from J, with 11 bases in between. Per germline, CDR1 LNHDA and CDR2 SQIVND (reference sequence). The CDR3 has 14 residues. CDR3 bases: TGTGCCAGTAGTATCCGAAGTCGAGATCAGCCCCAGCATTTT. The encoded protein is CASSIRSRDQPQHF.

The gene calls are TRBV7-2 and TRBJ2-3; 11 nucleotides agree with TRBD2. The CDR3 length is 15 residues. The germline V gene encodes CDR1 SGHTA and CDR2 FQGNSA. V trimming: 3 bases; J trimming: 6 bases; junction bases outside the gene matches: 5. CDR3 coding DNA: TGTGCCAGCAGCTTTAGCGGGGGGGCCAGTGATACGCAGTATTTT. Translating gives CASSFSGGASDTQYF.

This clone was seen just once. J is TRBJ1-1 and V is TRBV5-4; D gene ambiguous. V lost 4 bases to trimming and J lost 1 base, with 8 bases between them. Germline V gives CDR1 SGHNT, CDR2 YYREEE (reference sequence). There are 13 residues in the CDR3. The DNA of the CDR3 is TGTGCCAGCAGCCTCGGGGAGAACACTGAAGCTTTCTTT. This translates into CASSLGENTEAFF.

This sequence joins TRBV7-2 and TRBJ1-2; no clear D gene. The CDR3 is 13 residues long. V lost 3 bases and J 1 base, leaving 6 bases between the germline ends. Germline CDR1 is SGHTA and CDR2 is FQGNSA. CDR3 DNA: TGTGCCAGCAGCTTCGGTAGTAACTATGGCTACACCTTC. It translates to CASSFGSNYGYTF.

This chain links TRBV2 with TRBJ1-1, with 9 positions matching TRBD1. V was clipped by 6 bases and J by 4 bases; unmatched bases: 12. Germline lookup yields CDR1 SNHLY and CDR2 FYNNEI. The CDR3 has 16 residues. CDR3 region: CASSVIGTGLGTEAFF. CDR3 bases: TGTGCCAGCAGCGTAATTGGGACAGGGTTGGGCACTGAAGCTTTCTTT. The full variable domain, with the rest looked up from reference TRBV2 and TRBJ1-1, is EPEVTQTPSHQVTQMGQEVILRCVPISNHLYFYWYRQILGQKVEFLVSFYNNEISEKSEIFDDQFSVERPDGSNFTLKIRSTKLEDSAMYFCASSVIGTGLGTEAFFGQGTRLTVV.

This clone was seen only once. This chain links TRBV5-1 with TRBJ1-1; D is possibly TRBD1 (6 bases). This CDR3 contains 16 residues. Germline V CDR1 and CDR2: SGHRS, YFSETQ. V dropped 0 bases and J dropped 0 bases, with 12 bases sitting between them. CDR3 residues: CASSLGAGALNTEAFF. DNA of the CDR3: TGCGCCAGCAGCTTGGGTGCAGGGGCCCTGAACACTGAAGCTTTCTTT.

This clone was observed a handful of times. This CDR3 is CASSARDSLYGYTF. DNA for the CDR3: TGTGCCAGTAGCGCCCGGGACAGCCTATATGGCTACACCTTC. This sequence joins TRBV19 and TRBJ1-2; 7 bases line up with TRBD1. CDR1 is LNHDA and CDR2 is SQIVND in the germline V gene (reference sequence). The CDR3 is 14 amino acids. Trimming cost V 6 bases and J 5 bases; bases outside gene matches: 9. The full variable domain, rest sourced from reference TRBV19 and TRBJ1-2, is DGGITQSPKYLFRKEGQNVTLSCEQNLNHDAMYWYRQDPGQGLRLIYYSQIVNDFQKGDIAEGYSVSREKKESFPLTVTSAQKNPTAFYLCASSARDSLYGYTFGSGTRLTVV.

The chain joins TRBV12-1 to TRBJ2-5; the table's D gene call, TRBD2, was not cross checked with the DNA. TRBV12-1 is noted as a pseudogene. This CDR3 is 11 amino acids long. CDR3 region: CASSRSGTQYF. The CDR3 nucleotides are TGTGCCAGCAGCCGATCGGGGACCCAGTACTTC.

The table lists this clone with a few counts. The chain combines TRBV5-6 with TRBJ1-5; D is perhaps TRBD1 (5 bases). V dropped 3 bases and J dropped 4 bases, with 11 bases sitting between them. Germline loops: CDR1 SGHDT, CDR2 YYEEEE. The CDR3 runs to 14 residues. CDR3 in DNA: TGTGCCAGCAGCTATGGACGGACAAATCAGCCCCAGCATTTT. It yields the protein CASSYGRTNQPQHF.